By sample share, the clone carrying this TCR beta chain is medium-sized. Its antigen is currently unknown. With the read ending 3 residues before the CDR3 end, the germline J gene is used to fill in that end. CDR3 length: 16 residues. Germline values: CDR1 SQVTM, CDR2 ANQGSEA. Trimming took 6 bases from V and 0 from J; bases not matched to a gene: 7. Only in-frame clones appear in the TCRdb table, and some are missing; sequencing was by immunoSEQ multiplex PCR. Captured here are 20,000 to 25,000 clones, none seen once; the top ten comprise under 2.5%. These data belong to a study of T cell clonality in common variable immunodeficiency. Study outcomes and limitations: Reportedly, TCR beta sequences from common variable immunodeficiency showed fewer deletions and N-nucleotide insertions.

This TCR came from a human donor with common variable immunodeficiency. This rearrangement joins TRBV29-1 to TRBJ2-3; 12 nucleotides align to TRBD1. The sample was peripheral blood mononuclear cells. The CDR3 protein is CSVTGTGGWSTDTQYF. The DNA read from the CDR3 is TGCAGCGTCACCGGGACAGGGGGCTGGAGCACAGATACG.